One sample yielded the 23 T cell receptor beta chains listed below, sequenced in a study of CD8+ T cells in alopecia areata. The treatment here: oral pan-JAK inhibitor, 5-10 mg twice daily. Following RNA extraction, reverse transcription yielded cDNA that acted as the sequencing template. Sequencing was performed with immunoSEQ multiplex PCR; in TCRdb, only in-frame clones are kept and a portion is missing. The table shows more than 90,000 clones, with about 60% occurring only once. Specimen: CD8+ T cells sorted from blood, collected at approximately week 60, from a patient treated with tofacitinib. The receptors derive from a human donor with alopecia areata.

This chain joins TRBV11-2 and TRBJ1-2; maybe TRBD1 (5 bases). The CDR3 loop spans 13 amino acids. Germline CDR1 and CDR2: SGHAT and FQNNGV. Trimming shortened V by 4 bases and J by 5 bases, and 11 bases separated the two germline ends. The CDR3 protein is CASSSGPEYGYTF. For the CDR3, the DNA is TGTGCCAGCAGCTCGGGGCCTGAGTATGGCTACACCTTC.

This clone has more than one count but fewer than ten. The chain combines TRBV7-9 with TRBJ2-7; D is unclear. V was clipped by 1 base and J by 4 bases, with 2 bases between them. This CDR3 comprises 11 residues. CDR1 and CDR2 (germline): SEHNR, FQNEAQ (reference sequence). CDR3 amino acids: CASSLVYEQYF. The CDR3 nucleotides read TGTGCCAGCAGCTTAGTGTACGAGCAGTACTTC.

The chain couples TRBV5-1 to TRBJ2-1; TRBD1 aligns across 8 bases. Germline-derived CDR1 and CDR2 are SGHRS and YFSETQ. Unmatched junction bases numbered 7, after V lost 1 base and J lost 7 bases. The CDR3 consists of 15 residues. CDR3: CASSLYQGARNEQFF. CDR3 in DNA: TGCGCCAGCAGCTTGTATCAGGGGGCCAGGAATGAGCAGTTCTTC.

This clone appeared once. The rearrangement links TRBV7-9 to TRBJ2-5; 13 nucleotides line up with TRBD2. CDR1 and CDR2 (germline): SEHNR, FQNEAQ (reference sequence). The CDR3 loop spans 15 amino acids. The V and J ends lost 5 bases and 4 bases, in that order; junction bases with no gene match: 4. CDR3 region: CASSPRTSGGETQYF. CDR3 nucleotides: TGTGCCAGCAGCCCACGGACTAGCGGGGGAGAGACCCAGTACTTC.

The CDR3 coding sequence is TGTGCCAGCAGCTTAGAGGGGGGGCCGGGACAGGGATCAAATCAGCCCCAGCATTTT. This translates into CASSLEGGPGQGSNQPQHF. This chain connects TRBV7-2 to TRBJ1-5, with 9 bases aligning to TRBD1. Germline loops: CDR1 SGHTA, CDR2 FQGNSA. CDR3 length: 19 amino acids. The V and J ends lost 1 base and 4 bases, in that order; junction bases with no gene match: 14.

The rearrangement uses TRBV5-4 and TRBJ2-7; 8 nucleotides match TRBD2. Trimming at V came to 2 bases and at J to 5 bases, leaving 6 bases not matched to a gene. Germline CDR1 SGHNT, CDR2 YYREEE (reference sequence). The length of the CDR3 is 14 residues. The CDR3 spells CASSFWTSTHEQYF. The CDR3 bases are TGTGCCAGCAGCTTTTGGACTAGCACCCACGAGCAGTACTTC. Using reference TRBV5-4 and TRBJ2-7 for the parts outside the CDR3, the full variable domain is ETGVTQSPTHLIKTRGQQVTLRCSSQSGHNTVSWYQQALGQGPQFIFQYYREEENGRGNFPPRFSGLQFPNYSSELNVNALELDDSALYLCASSFWTSTHEQYFGPGTRLTVT.

The rearrangement uses TRBV27 and TRBJ2-1, with D perhaps assigned TRBD1 or TRBD2 (6 bases each). The CDR3 is made up of 12 amino acids. Germline lookup yields CDR1 MNHEY and CDR2 SMNVEV (reference sequence). V was cut by 6 bases and J by 5 bases, with 8 bases left in between. Here the CDR3 DNA reads TGTGCCAGCAGAGGGGGGCACAATGAGCAGTTCTTC. As protein: CASRGGHNEQFF.

This chain links TRBV2 with TRBJ1-1; D gene unclear. Trimming left V 5 bases short and J 1 base short, with 5 bases between. This CDR3 has 12 amino acids. Germline CDR1 and CDR2: SNHLY and FYNNEI. The CDR3 spells CASSQWNTEAFF. The CDR3 DNA sequence: TGTGCCAGCAGTCAGTGGAACACTGAAGCTTTCTTT.

This clone is deemed medium-sized. This chain uses TRBV5-6 with TRBJ1-2, with 10 bases that match TRBD1. V shed 7 bases and J 10 bases; nucleotides not matched to a gene: 10. This CDR3 region has 13 residues. Germline assignment: CDR1 SGHDT and CDR2 YYEEEE. The CDR3 protein is CASRTGGRPVYTF. The DNA for the CDR3 is TGTGCCAGCCGGACAGGGGGGCGTCCCGTCTACACCTTC.

J is TRBJ2-5 and V is TRBV5-1, with TRBD1 matching over 9 bases. Germline lookup yields CDR1 SGHRS and CDR2 YFSETQ. The CDR3 runs 15 residues. V trimming: 7 bases; J trimming: 1 base; junction bases outside the gene matches: 8. Written as DNA, the CDR3 is TGCGCCAGCCGGGAGACAGGGGGTGTCCAAGAGACCCAGTACTTC. This gives the protein CASRETGGVQETQYF.

This chain connects TRBV7-9 to TRBJ1-2; D is perhaps TRBD1 (6 bases). V gave up 2 bases and J gave up 7 bases, with 8 bases separating them. Germline V lookup: CDR1 SEHNR, CDR2 FQNEAQ (reference sequence). CDR3 length equals 12 residues. This CDR3 reads CASSLQGGGYTF. For the CDR3, the DNA is TGTGCCAGCAGCTTACAAGGGGGTGGCTACACCTTC.

This clone occurred once. This chain links TRBV9 with TRBJ1-1; 8 nucleotides agree with TRBD1. V lost 7 bases to trimming and J lost 4 bases; unmatched junction nucleotides: 6. Germline V CDR1 and CDR2: SGDLS, YYNGEE. The CDR3 is 13 residues long. Written as DNA, the CDR3 is TGTGCCAGCGGGACAGGCGGAGTCACTGAAGCTTTCTTT. Protein product: CASGTGGVTEAFF.

The genes are TRBV7-9 and TRBJ2-3; TRBD2 is a possible D gene (6 bases). From germline, CDR1 is SEHNR and CDR2 FQNEAQ (reference sequence). Deletions cut 7 bases from V and 7 bases from J, with 27 bases between. This CDR3 has 17 residues. The CDR3 nucleotides are TGTGCCAGCACCAACAGCCGGGACTCCAAAAGTTTAAATACGCAGTATTTT. Translated: CASTNSRDSKSLNTQYF.

The V gene is TRBV7-9, the J gene TRBJ2-3; 10 nucleotides agree with TRBD2. With 7 bases clipped from V and 6 bases from J, the junction kept 13 bases outside the gene matches. Germline V gene lookup returns CDR1 SEHNR and CDR2 FQNEAQ (reference sequence). The CDR3 loop spans 16 amino acids. In nucleotides, the CDR3 is TGTGCCAGCACCCCGGAGGGGACTAGCGATTGGGATACGCAGTATTTT. As protein: CASTPEGTSDWDTQYF.

This chain joins TRBV2 and TRBJ2-5; D assignment may be TRBD1 or TRBD2 (5 bases each). Trimming removed 6 bases from V and 1 base from J, with 9 bases in between. Germline-derived CDR1 and CDR2 are SNHLY and FYNNEI. There are 13 residues in the CDR3. The CDR3 loop is CASRGRIQETQYF. The CDR3 DNA sequence: TGTGCCAGCAGGGGACGGATCCAAGAGACCCAGTACTTC.

The chain is built from TRBV19 and TRBJ1-2; D call uncertain. The length of the CDR3 is 14 residues. With 9 bases removed from V and 5 bases from J, the gap between germline ends came to 19 bases. The germline gives CDR1 LNHDA, CDR2 SQIVND (reference sequence). The CDR3 protein is CASKGDGEWYGYTF. The CDR3 DNA sequence: TGTGCCAGCAAGGGAGACGGGGAATGGTATGGCTACACCTTC.

The sample holds a few counts of this clone. The chain has TRBV29-1 and TRBJ2-4; TRBD1 matches 12 bases. Trimming at V came to 0 bases and at J to 7 bases, leaving 4 bases not matched to a gene. The CDR3 is made up of 15 amino acids. Germline V gene sequence: CDR1 SQVTM, CDR2 ANQGSEA. The CDR3 bases are TGCAGCGTTGAAGATCGAGGGACAGGGGGCAACATTCAGTACTTC. Protein product: CSVEDRGTGGNIQYF.

The gene calls are TRBV7-9 and TRBJ2-1; D gene ambiguous. CDR3 size: 14 residues. Looked up from germline, CDR1 is SEHNR and CDR2 is FQNEAQ (reference sequence). V was cut by 2 bases and J by 0 bases, with 5 bases left in between. The CDR3 DNA reads as TGTGCCAGCAGCTTAACGGTCTCCTACAATGAGCAGTTCTTC. Translating it yields CASSLTVSYNEQFF.

This clone occurred a few times. The chain links TRBV30 to TRBJ1-2; 7 bases align to TRBD1. Germline loops: CDR1 GTSNPN, CDR2 SVGIG (reference sequence). Trimming removed 3 bases from V and 7 bases from J; junction bases left unmatched: 2. The CDR3 loop spans 11 amino acids. CDR3 loop: CAWSDRAGYTF. The DNA of the CDR3 is TGTGCCTGGAGCGACAGGGCTGGCTACACCTTC.

The chain carries TRBV30 and TRBJ2-7, with D uncertain. Germline loops: CDR1 GTSNPN, CDR2 SVGIG (reference sequence). This CDR3 region has 11 residues. The germline V and J ends were trimmed by 3 bases and 4 bases, with 7 bases remaining between them. The DNA of the CDR3 is TGTGCCTGGAGCCCTCGATACGAGCAGTACTTC. The encoded protein is CAWSPRYEQYF.

The sample holds a few counts of this clone. The V gene is TRBV13, the J gene TRBJ1-1, with no clear D. This CDR3 region has 15 residues. Trimming removed 0 bases from V and 1 base from J, with 9 bases in between. Per the germline V gene, CDR1 is PRHDT and CDR2 is FYEKMQ (reference sequence). The CDR3 DNA is TGTGCCAGCAGCTTAGGGAGGATATGGAACACTGAAGCTTTCTTT. Amino acids: CASSLGRIWNTEAFF.

This chain links TRBV9 with TRBJ1-2; tentative D call: TRBD1 (6 bases). Germline CDR1 is SGDLS and CDR2 is YYNGEE. The CDR3 totals 14 residues. Deletions cut 4 bases from V and 13 bases from J, with 23 bases between. The CDR3 nucleotides are TGTGCCAGCAGCCTACCTTCCCCTGGGGGCGGTTTCACCTTC. Its translation: CASSLPSPGGGFTF.

This clone was observed a few times. The rearrangement links TRBV2 to TRBJ2-5; no clear D gene. Germline lookup yields CDR1 SNHLY and CDR2 FYNNEI. V was trimmed by 0 bases and J by 6 bases, leaving 20 bases between them. The CDR3 runs to 17 residues. As DNA, the CDR3 is TGTGCCAGCAGTGAAGCCCACGTCAGTTCCCTGATGAAGACCCAGTACTTC. Residues: CASSEAHVSSLMKTQYF. Filled out from reference TRBV2 and TRBJ2-5, the complete variable domain reads EPEVTQTPSHQVTQMGQEVILRCVPISNHLYFYWYRQILGQKVEFLVSFYNNEISEKSEIFDDQFSVERPDGSNFTLKIRSTKLEDSAMYFCASSEAHVSSLMKTQYFGPGTRLLVL.